One and the same sample provided the 23 T cell receptor beta chains below, sequenced in a study of blood T cells in healthy people across ages (dated by TCRdb to about 2015). Libraries were made using 5' RACE. The listed sequencing device is Illumina HiSeq 2500. A second PCR of roughly 6 to 11 cycles was run with a J-beta primer mix and a sample-barcoded 5' primer. TCRdb took the public reads, trimmed them with fastp at Q25, ran MiXCR for clone calling and kept in-frame beta chains. Every entry covers one CDR3 protein and lists the most common genes and DNA from its rows. The sample table shows about 1.4 million distinct CDR3 sequences, and around 59% are seen once. The top ten clones comprise about 6.7% of the sample. The sample comprised blood. These receptors came from a man aged 18 to 30 in good health.

The chain couples TRBV6-5 to TRBJ2-4, with D unresolved. The CDR3 loop spans 15 amino acids. Germline V gene sequence: CDR1 MNHEY, CDR2 SVGAGI. Trimming took off 5 bases at V and 12 bases at J, with 23 bases between the two ends. The CDR3 DNA is TGTGCCAGCAGTGACACGGGTTCTACGGTTGCTAGTCAGTACTTC. It translates to CASSDTGSTVASQYF.

The rearrangement links TRBV2 to TRBJ2-3, with 9 bases aligning to TRBD1. CDR1 and CDR2 from the germline V gene are SNHLY and FYNNEI. CDR3 length equals 17 residues. V lost 6 bases and J lost 4; bases outside the gene matches: 14. The CDR3 spells CASSSGTGSIQADTQYF. In DNA, the CDR3 is TGTGCCAGCAGCTCCGGGACAGGGTCAATTCAAGCAGATACGCAGTATTTT.

This clonotype was seen more than once but under ten times. The chain carries TRBV20-1 and TRBJ2-7; 8 bases align to TRBD1. CDR1 is DFQATT and CDR2 is SNEGSKA in the germline V gene (reference sequence). The CDR3 extends over 12 amino acids. The junction had 7 bases not matched to a gene; V was cut back by 6 bases and J by 6 bases. The CDR3: CSATGAPSEQYF. CDR3 sequence (DNA): TGCAGTGCGACAGGGGCTCCGAGCGAGCAGTACTTC.

V is TRBV24-1 and J is TRBJ2-1, with a possible D match to TRBD1 (5 bases). Deletions cut 4 bases from V and 4 bases from J, with 13 bases between. The CDR3 covers 15 residues. CDR1 and CDR2 from the germline V gene are KGHDR and SFDVKD. The CDR3 is CATSDRTPKYNEQFF. CDR3 in DNA: TGTGCCACCAGTGACAGGACACCGAAGTACAATGAGCAGTTCTTC.

The chain links TRBV6-5 to TRBJ2-5, with D hard to call. In germline, CDR1 is MNHEY, CDR2 SVGAGI. The CDR3 consists of 15 residues. With 0 bases removed from V and 1 base from J, the gap between germline ends came to 9 bases. CDR3 residues: CASSYSLHRQETQYF. DNA for the CDR3: TGTGCCAGCAGTTACTCCTTGCATCGCCAAGAGACCCAGTACTTC.

Comment on this clonotype: One end of the junction varies from germline; a read error may be responsible. The V gene is TRBV27, the J gene TRBJ1-2; the D is unclear. The germline gives CDR1 MNHEY, CDR2 SMNVEV (reference sequence). The CDR3 runs 13 residues. The CDR3 nucleotides are TGTGCCGGCAGTTTAGGGCAGTGGAGCGGCTACACCTTC. Amino acids: CAGSLGQWSGYTF.

V and J are TRBV20-1 and TRBJ1-2; D is unclear. Per germline, CDR1 DFQATT and CDR2 SNEGSKA (reference sequence). The length of the CDR3 is 12 residues. With 6 bases removed from V and 5 bases from J, the gap between germline ends came to 13 bases. The CDR3 sequence is CSAGLGRYGYTF. The CDR3 DNA reads TGCAGTGCCGGCCTTGGTCGGTATGGCTACACCTTC.

The chain links TRBV27 to TRBJ2-7, with 8 bases fitting TRBD2. The germline V gene encodes CDR1 MNHEY and CDR2 SMNVEV (reference sequence). There are 12 residues in the CDR3. After removal of 10 bases from V and 5 bases from J, the junction contained 7 bases not matched to a gene. The CDR3 loop reads CATRSGGDEQYF. The CDR3 coding sequence is TGTGCCACCCGATCGGGGGGGGACGAGCAGTACTTC.

This clonotype was counted only a few times. The CDR3 region is CASSFDGNIQYF. The CDR3 DNA is TGTGCCAGCAGCTTCGACGGGAACATTCAGTACTTC. The chain links TRBV5-5 to TRBJ2-4; D uncertain. V was pared by 2 bases and J by 7 bases, with 7 bases between. The CDR3 has 12 residues. Germline V gene sequence: CDR1 SGHKS, CDR2 YYEKEE (reference sequence). The variable domain in full, completed from reference TRBV5-5 and TRBJ2-4, reads DAGVTQSPTHLIKTRGQQVTLRCSPISGHKSVSWYQQVLGQGPQFIFQYYEKEERGRGNFPDRFSARQFPNYSSELNVNALLLGDSALYLCASSFDGNIQYFGAGTRLSVL.

CDR3: CASSLALGQGKGYTF. CDR3 nucleotides: TGTGCCAGCAGTTTAGCCCTGGGACAGGGGAAAGGCTACACCTTC. The chain is built from TRBV12-3 or TRBV12-4 and TRBJ1-2; 10 bases match TRBD1. The trim removed 0 bases at V and 8 bases at J, leaving 6 bases unmatched. The CDR3 has 15 amino acids.

This clonotype has a single count. J is TRBJ2-5 and V is TRBV20-1; 8 bases are a match to TRBD2. TRBJ2-7 matches the DNA end more closely, so the J call is doubtful. The CDR3 loop spans 14 amino acids. CDR1 is DFQATT, CDR2 SNEGSKA, per germline (reference sequence). The DNA of the CDR3 is TGCAGTGCTAGAGATGGTAGTAGCGGGAACGAGCAGTACTTC. Translation gives CSARDGSSGNEQYF.

The chain combines TRBV7-9 with TRBJ1-2; TRBD1 is a possible D gene (5 bases). The germline gives CDR1 SEHNR, CDR2 FQNEAQ (reference sequence). The CDR3 contains 14 residues. Deletions cut 1 base from V and 7 bases from J, with 13 bases between. CDR3 in DNA: TGTGCCAGCAGCTTAGAGTCAACAGGTCTTGGCTACACCTTC. This encodes CASSLESTGLGYTF.

This clonotype was seen a handful of times. V gene TRBV29-1 combines with J gene TRBJ2-3; possibly TRBD1 for D (6 bases). The CDR3 length is 18 residues. With 5 bases removed from V and 1 base from J, the gap between germline ends came to 25 bases. Germline assignment: CDR1 SQVTM and CDR2 ANQGSEA. The CDR3 loop reads CSVTEQGPSISGTDTQYF. CDR3 sequence (DNA): TGCAGCGTTACCGAACAGGGTCCGTCAATTTCCGGCACAGATACGCAGTATTTT.

This clonotype has a handful of counts. This rearrangement joins TRBV4-1 to TRBJ1-6, with a possible D match to TRBD1 (5 bases). This CDR3 is built from 16 residues. In germline, CDR1 is MGHRA, CDR2 YSYEKL. V was shortened by 0 bases and J by 3 bases, with 9 bases between the two germline ends. The CDR3 DNA reads TGCGCCAGCAGCCAAGAGCCTGGACACTATAATTCACCCCTCCACTTT. Translation gives CASSQEPGHYNSPLHF.

The chain couples TRBV27 to TRBJ1-6; D unresolved. The CDR3 runs 17 residues. From germline, CDR1 is MNHEY and CDR2 SMNVEV (reference sequence). With 1 base removed from V and 0 bases from J, the gap between germline ends came to 10 bases. The CDR3 region is CASSLFGSGSYNSPLHF. For the CDR3, the DNA is TGTGCCAGCAGTTTATTCGGCAGCGGCTCCTATAATTCACCCCTCCACTTT.

The chain uses TRBV12-5 and TRBJ2-5; D possibly matches TRBD1 or TRBD2 (5 bases each). The end of the DNA aligns better with TRBJ2-7, so the J call may be wrong. The germline gives CDR1 LGHNT, CDR2 FRNRAP. The CDR3 spans 14 residues. CDR3 nucleotide sequence: TGTGCTAGTGGGTCAGGGAGAGTGGTCTACGAGCAGTACTTC. Translating gives CASGSGRVVYEQYF.

This clonotype was detected only a few times. The V gene is TRBV3-1, the J gene TRBJ2-4; 8 bases agree with TRBD2. The DNA end is more similar to TRBJ2-7, so the J call may be wrong. Per germline, CDR1 LGHDT and CDR2 YNNKEL (reference sequence). The length of the CDR3 is 13 residues. The CDR3 region is CASRDSGDYEQYF. The DNA of the CDR3 is TGTGCCTCCCGGGATAGCGGGGACTACGAGCAGTACTTC.

This clonotype turned up a few times. The rearrangement uses TRBV29-1 and TRBJ2-5; D possibly matches TRBD1 or TRBD2 (5 bases each). Looked up from germline, CDR1 is SQVTM and CDR2 is ANQGSEA. This CDR3 is built from 12 residues. V lost 5 bases and J lost 11, with 18 bases in between. CDR3 loop: CSVTNRGYEQYF. The CDR3 nucleotides read TGCAGCGTTACAAACCGGGGCTATGAGCAGTACTTC.

For the CDR3, the DNA is TGTGCCAGCATAGGGGCGCCAGCCTACGAGCAGTACTTC. It codes for CASIGAPAYEQYF. The rearrangement joins TRBV6-2 or TRBV6-3 to TRBJ2-7, with D possibly matching TRBD1 (5 bases). Germline loops: CDR1 MNHEY, CDR2 SVGEGT. This CDR3 contains 13 residues. Trimming pared 7 bases from V and 2 bases from J, leaving 12 bases between.

V and J are TRBV6-1 and TRBJ1-2; D is perhaps TRBD1 (6 bases). Germline lookup yields CDR1 MNHNS and CDR2 SASEGT. The CDR3 consists of 15 residues. Trimming removed 4 bases from V and 8 bases from J, with 20 bases in between. CDR3 sequence reads: CASSGSQGRLEGYTF. The CDR3 DNA reads as TGTGCCAGCAGTGGCTCGCAGGGGCGGTTGGAGGGCTACACCTTC.

This clonotype has more than one count but fewer than ten. The J gene is TRBJ2-4, the V gene TRBV12-3 or TRBV12-4; 10 nucleotides agree with TRBD1. The last part of the DNA fits TRBJ2-7 better; the J call may be wrong. CDR3 size: 14 residues. The CDR3 DNA reads TGTGCCAGCAGGGCCGGGACAGGGGATGACGAGCAGTACTTC. This gives the protein CASRAGTGDDEQYF.

This chain uses TRBV4-3 with TRBJ2-6, with 11 bases fitting TRBD2. After removal of 0 bases from V and 2 bases from J, the junction contained 3 bases not matched to a gene. Germline CDR1 and CDR2: LGHNA and YSLEER. CDR3 size: 18 residues. The CDR3 loop is CASSQEVAGGPGANVLTF. The CDR3 coding sequence is TGCGCCAGCAGCCAAGAAGTAGCGGGGGGGCCTGGGGCCAACGTCCTGACTTTC.

The chain joins TRBV20-1 to TRBJ2-1; D is perhaps TRBD2 (5 bases). Germline values: CDR1 DFQATT, CDR2 SNEGSKA (reference sequence). The CDR3 contains 15 residues. The germline V and J ends were trimmed by 3 bases and 4 bases, with 16 bases remaining between them. CDR3: CSASRRVSVYNEQFF. Here the CDR3 DNA reads TGCAGTGCTAGCCGTCGCGTTAGCGTGTACAATGAGCAGTTCTTC.